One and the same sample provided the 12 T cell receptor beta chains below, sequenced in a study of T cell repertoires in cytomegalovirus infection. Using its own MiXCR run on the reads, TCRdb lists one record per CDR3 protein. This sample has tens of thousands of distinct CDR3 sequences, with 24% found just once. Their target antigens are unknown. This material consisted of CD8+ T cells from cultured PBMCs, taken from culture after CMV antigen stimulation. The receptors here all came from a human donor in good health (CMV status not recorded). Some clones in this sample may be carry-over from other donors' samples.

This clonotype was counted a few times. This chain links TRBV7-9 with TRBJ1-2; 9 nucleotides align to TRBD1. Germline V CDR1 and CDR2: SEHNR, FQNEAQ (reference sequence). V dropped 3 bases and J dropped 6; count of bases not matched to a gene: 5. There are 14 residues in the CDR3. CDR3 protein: CASSLGQGENGYTF. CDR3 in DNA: TGTGCCAGCAGCTTGGGACAGGGAGAGAATGGCTACACCTTC.

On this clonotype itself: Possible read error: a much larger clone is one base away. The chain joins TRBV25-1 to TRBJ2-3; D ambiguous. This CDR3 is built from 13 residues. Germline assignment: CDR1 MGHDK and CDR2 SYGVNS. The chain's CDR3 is CTSSTTTTDTQYF. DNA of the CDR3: TGTACCAGCAGCACCACTACCACAGATACGCAGTATTTT.

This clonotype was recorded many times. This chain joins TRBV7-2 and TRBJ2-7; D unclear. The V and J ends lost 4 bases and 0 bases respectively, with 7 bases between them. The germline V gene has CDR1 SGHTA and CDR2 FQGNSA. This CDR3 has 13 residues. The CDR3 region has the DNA TGTGCCAGCAGCTCTGGACCCTCCTACGAGCAGTACTTC. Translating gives CASSSGPSYEQYF.

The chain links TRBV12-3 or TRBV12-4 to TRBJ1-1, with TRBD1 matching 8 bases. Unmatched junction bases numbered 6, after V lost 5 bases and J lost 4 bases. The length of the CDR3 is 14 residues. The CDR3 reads CASSPHRGGTEAFF. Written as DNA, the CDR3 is TGTGCCAGCAGTCCTCACAGGGGGGGCACTGAAGCTTTCTTT.

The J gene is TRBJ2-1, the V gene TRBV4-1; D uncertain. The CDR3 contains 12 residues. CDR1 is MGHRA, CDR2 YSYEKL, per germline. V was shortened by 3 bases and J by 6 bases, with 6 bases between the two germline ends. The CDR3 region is CASSQDCNEQFF. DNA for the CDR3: TGCGCCAGCAGCCAGGATTGCAATGAGCAGTTCTTC.

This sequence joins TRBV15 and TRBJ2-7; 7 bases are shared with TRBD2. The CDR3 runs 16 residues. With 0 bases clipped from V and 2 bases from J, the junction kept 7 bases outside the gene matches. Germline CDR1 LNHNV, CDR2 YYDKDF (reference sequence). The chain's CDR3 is CATSRDWSSGTYEQYF. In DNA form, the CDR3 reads TGTGCCACCAGCAGAGATTGGTCTAGCGGTACCTACGAGCAGTACTTC.

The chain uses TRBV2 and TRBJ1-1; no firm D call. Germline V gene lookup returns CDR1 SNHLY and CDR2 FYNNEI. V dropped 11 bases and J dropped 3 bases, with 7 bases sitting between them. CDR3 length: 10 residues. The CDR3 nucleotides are TGTGCCGGTTGGGACACTGAAGCTTTCTTT. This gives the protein CAGWDTEAFF. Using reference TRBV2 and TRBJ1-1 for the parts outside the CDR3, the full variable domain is EPEVTQTPSHQVTQMGQEVILRCVPISNHLYFYWYRQILGQKVEFLVSFYNNEISEKSEIFDDQFSVERPDGSNFTLKIRSTKLEDSAMYFCAGWDTEAFFGQGTRLTVV.

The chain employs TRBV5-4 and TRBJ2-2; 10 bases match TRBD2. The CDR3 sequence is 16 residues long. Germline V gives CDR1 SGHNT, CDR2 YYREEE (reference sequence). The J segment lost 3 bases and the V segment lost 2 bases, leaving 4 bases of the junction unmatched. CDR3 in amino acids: CASSFATSGYTGELFF. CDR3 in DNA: TGTGCCAGCAGCTTCGCGACTAGCGGGTACACCGGGGAGCTGTTTTTT.

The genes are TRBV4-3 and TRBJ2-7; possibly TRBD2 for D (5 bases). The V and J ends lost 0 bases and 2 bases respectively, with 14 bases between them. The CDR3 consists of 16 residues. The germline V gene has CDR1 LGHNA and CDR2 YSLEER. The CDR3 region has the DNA TGCGCCAGCAGCCAAGATAGGGCTAGCCGGGCCTACGAGCAGTACTTC. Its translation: CASSQDRASRAYEQYF.

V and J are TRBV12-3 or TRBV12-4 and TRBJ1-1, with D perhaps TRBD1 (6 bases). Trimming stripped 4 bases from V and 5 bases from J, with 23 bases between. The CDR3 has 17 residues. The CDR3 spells CASSSFGGGAGKTEAFF. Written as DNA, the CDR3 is TGTGCCAGCAGTTCCTTTGGTGGGGGGGCGGGAAAGACTGAAGCTTTCTTT.

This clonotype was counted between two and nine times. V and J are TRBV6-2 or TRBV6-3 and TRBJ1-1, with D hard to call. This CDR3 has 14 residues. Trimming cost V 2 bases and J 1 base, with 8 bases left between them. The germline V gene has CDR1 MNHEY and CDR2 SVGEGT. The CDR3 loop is CASSYGGGNTEAFF. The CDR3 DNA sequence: TGTGCCAGCAGTTACGGTGGAGGGAACACTGAAGCTTTCTTT.

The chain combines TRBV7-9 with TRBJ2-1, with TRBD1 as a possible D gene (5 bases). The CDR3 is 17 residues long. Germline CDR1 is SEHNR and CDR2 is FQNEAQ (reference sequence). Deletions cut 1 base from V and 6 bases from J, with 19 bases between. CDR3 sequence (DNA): TGTGCCAGCAGCTTAGTCCCAGGGTTGATGGTTCGCAATGAGCAGTTCTTC. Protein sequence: CASSLVPGLMVRNEQFF.